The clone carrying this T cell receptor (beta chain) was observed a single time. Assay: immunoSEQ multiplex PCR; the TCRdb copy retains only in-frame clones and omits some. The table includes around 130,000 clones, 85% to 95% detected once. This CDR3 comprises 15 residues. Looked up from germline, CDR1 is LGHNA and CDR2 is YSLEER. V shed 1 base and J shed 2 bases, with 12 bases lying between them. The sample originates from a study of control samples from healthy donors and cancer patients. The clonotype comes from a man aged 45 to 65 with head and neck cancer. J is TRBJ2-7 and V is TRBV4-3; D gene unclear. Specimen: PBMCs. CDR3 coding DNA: TGCGCCAGCAGCCAAGGCCAGACGGAGACCTACGAGCAGTACTTC. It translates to CASSQGQTETYEQYF.